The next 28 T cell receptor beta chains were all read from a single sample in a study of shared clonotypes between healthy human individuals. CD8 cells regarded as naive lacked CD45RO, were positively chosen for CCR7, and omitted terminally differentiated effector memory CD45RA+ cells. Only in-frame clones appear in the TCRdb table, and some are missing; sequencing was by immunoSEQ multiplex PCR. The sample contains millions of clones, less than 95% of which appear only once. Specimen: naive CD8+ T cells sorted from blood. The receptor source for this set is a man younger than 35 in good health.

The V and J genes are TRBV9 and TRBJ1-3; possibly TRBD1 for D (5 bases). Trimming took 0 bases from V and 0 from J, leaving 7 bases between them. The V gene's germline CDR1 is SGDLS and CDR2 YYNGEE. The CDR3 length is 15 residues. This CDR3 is CASSVGDFSGNTIYF. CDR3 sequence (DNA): TGTGCCAGCAGCGTAGGGGACTTCTCTGGAAACACCATATATTTT.

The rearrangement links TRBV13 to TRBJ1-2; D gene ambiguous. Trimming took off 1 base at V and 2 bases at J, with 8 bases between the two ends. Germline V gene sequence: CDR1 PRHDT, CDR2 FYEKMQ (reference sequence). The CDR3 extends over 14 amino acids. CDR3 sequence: CASSLERLNYGYTF. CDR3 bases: TGTGCCAGCAGCTTAGAACGGCTGAACTATGGCTACACCTTC.

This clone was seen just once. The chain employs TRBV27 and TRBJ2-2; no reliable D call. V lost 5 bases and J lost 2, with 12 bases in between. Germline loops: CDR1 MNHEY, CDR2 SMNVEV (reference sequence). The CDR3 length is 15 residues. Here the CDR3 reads CASSSPRHNTGELFF. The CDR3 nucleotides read TGTGCCAGCAGTAGTCCGCGACATAACACCGGGGAGCTGTTTTTT.

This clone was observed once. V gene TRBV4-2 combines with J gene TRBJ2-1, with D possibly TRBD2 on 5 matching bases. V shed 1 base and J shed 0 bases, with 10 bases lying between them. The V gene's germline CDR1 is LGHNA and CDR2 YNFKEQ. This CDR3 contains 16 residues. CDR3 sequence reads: CASSQADSSSYNEQFF. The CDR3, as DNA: TGTGCCAGCAGCCAAGCGGACTCTAGCTCCTACAATGAGCAGTTCTTC.

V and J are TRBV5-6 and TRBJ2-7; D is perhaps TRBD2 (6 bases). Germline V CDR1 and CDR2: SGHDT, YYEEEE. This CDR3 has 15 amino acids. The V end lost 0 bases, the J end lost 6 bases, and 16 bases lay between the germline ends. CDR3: CASSLGGGALAEQYF. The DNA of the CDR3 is TGTGCCAGCAGCTTGGGAGGCGGGGCCCTAGCCGAGCAGTACTTC.

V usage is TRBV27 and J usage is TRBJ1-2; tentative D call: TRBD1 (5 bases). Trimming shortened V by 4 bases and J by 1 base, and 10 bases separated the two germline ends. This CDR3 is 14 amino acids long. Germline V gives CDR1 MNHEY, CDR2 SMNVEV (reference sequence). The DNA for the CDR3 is TGTGCCAGCAGTTCAACAGGTCTTAACTATGGCTACACCTTC. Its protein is CASSSTGLNYGYTF.

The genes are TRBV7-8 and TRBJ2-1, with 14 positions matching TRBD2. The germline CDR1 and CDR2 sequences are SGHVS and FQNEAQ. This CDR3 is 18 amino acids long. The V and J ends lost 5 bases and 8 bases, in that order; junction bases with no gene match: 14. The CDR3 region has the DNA TGTGCCAGCAGCACGCGACTAGCGGGAGGGCCTTTGAACCATGAGCAGTTCTTC. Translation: CASSTRLAGGPLNHEQFF.

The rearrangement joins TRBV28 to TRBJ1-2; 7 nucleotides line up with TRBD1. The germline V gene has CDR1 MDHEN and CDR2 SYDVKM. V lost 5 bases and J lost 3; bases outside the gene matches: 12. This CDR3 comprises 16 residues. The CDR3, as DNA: TGTGCCAGCAGTCGATACGACAGGGCGTTGGACTATGGCTACACCTTC. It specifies CASSRYDRALDYGYTF.

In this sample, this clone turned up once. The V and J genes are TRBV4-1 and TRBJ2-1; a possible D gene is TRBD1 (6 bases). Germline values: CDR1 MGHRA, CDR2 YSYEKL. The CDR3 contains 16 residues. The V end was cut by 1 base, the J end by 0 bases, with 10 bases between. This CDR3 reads CASSQVGDISYNEQFF. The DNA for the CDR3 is TGCGCCAGCAGCCAAGTAGGGGACATCTCCTACAATGAGCAGTTCTTC.

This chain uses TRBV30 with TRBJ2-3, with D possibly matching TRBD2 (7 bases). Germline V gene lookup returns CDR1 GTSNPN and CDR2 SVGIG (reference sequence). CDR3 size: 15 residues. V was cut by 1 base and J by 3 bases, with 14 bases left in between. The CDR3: CAWSDRGRGTDTQYF. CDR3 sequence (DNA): TGTGCCTGGAGTGATCGGGGGCGGGGGACAGATACGCAGTATTTT.

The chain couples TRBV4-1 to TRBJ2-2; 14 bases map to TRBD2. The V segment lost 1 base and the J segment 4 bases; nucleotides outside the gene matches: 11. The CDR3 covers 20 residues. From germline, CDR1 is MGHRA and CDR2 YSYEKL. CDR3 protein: CASSQAPPGLAGATTGELFF. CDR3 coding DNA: TGCGCCAGCAGCCAAGCCCCACCGGGACTAGCGGGAGCGACCACCGGGGAGCTGTTTTTT.

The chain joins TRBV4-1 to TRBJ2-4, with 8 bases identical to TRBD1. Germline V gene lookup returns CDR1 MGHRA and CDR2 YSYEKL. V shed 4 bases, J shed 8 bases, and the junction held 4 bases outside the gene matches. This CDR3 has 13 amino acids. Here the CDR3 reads CASSRQGKDIQYF. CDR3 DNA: TGCGCCAGCAGCCGACAGGGGAAGGACATTCAGTACTTC.

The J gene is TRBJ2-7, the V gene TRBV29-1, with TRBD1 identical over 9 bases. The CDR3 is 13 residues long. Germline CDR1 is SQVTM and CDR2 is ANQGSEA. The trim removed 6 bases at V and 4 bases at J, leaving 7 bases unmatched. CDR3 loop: CSVRTGERYEQYF. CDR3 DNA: TGCAGCGTCCGGACAGGGGAGAGGTACGAGCAGTACTTC.

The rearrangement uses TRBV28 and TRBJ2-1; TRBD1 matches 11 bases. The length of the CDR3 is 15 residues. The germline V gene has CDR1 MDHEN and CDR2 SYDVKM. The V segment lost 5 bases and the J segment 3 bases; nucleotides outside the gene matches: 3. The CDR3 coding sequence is TGTGCCAGCAGTGGGGGACAGGGGGTCTACAATGAGCAGTTCTTC. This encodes CASSGGQGVYNEQFF. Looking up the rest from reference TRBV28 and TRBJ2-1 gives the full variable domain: DVKVTQSSRYLVKRTGEKVFLECVQDMDHENMFWYRQDPGLGLRLIYFSYDVKMKEKGDIPEGYSVSREKKERFSLILESASTNQTSMYLCASSGGQGVYNEQFFGPGTRLTVL.

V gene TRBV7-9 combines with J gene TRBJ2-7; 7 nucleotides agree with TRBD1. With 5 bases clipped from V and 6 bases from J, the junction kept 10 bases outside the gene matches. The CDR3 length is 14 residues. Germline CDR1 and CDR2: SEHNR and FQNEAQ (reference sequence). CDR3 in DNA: TGTGCCAGCAGCCTTACAGGGGCGGTTTTCGAGCAGTACTTC. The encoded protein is CASSLTGAVFEQYF.

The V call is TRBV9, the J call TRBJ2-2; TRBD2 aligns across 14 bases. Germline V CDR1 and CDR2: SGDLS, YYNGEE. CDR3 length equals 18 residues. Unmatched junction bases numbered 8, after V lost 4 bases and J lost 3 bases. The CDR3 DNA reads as TGTGCCAGCAGCCCCCGGACTAGCGGGAGGTTCGACACCGGGGAGCTGTTTTTT. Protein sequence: CASSPRTSGRFDTGELFF. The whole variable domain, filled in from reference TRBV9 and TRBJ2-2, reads DSGVTQTPKHLITATGQRVTLRCSPRSGDLSVYWYQQSLDQGLQFLIQYYNGEERAKGNILERFSAQQFPDLHSELNLSSLELGDSALYFCASSPRTSGRFDTGELFFGEGSRLTVL.

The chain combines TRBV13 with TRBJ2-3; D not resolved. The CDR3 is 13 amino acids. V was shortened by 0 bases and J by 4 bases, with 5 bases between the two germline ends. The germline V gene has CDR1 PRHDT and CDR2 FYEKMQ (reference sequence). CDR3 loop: CASSLGQPDTQYF. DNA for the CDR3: TGTGCCAGCAGCTTAGGCCAGCCAGATACGCAGTATTTT.

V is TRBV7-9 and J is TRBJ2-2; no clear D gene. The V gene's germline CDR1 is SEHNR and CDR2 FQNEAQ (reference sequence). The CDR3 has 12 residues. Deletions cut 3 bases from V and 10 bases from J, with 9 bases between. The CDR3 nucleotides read TGTGCCAGCAGCTTCATCGAGGCGGAGCTGTTTTTT. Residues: CASSFIEAELFF.

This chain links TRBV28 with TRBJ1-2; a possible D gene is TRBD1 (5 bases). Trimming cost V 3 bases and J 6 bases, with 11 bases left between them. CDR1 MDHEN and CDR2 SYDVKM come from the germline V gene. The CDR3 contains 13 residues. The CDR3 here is CASSFGRVDGYTF. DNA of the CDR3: TGTGCCAGCAGTTTCGGCAGGGTAGATGGCTACACCTTC.

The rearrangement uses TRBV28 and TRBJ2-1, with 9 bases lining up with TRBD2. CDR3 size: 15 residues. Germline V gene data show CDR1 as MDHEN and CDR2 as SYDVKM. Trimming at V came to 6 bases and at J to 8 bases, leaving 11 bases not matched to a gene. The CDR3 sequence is CASRLGLAGTYEQFF. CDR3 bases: TGTGCCAGCAGACTCGGGCTAGCGGGAACCTATGAGCAGTTCTTC.

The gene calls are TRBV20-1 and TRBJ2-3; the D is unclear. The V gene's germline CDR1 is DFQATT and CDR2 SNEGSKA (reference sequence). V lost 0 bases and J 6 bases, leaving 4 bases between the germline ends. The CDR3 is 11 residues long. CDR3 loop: CSARDSDTQYF. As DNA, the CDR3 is TGCAGTGCTAGAGATTCGGATACGCAGTATTTT.

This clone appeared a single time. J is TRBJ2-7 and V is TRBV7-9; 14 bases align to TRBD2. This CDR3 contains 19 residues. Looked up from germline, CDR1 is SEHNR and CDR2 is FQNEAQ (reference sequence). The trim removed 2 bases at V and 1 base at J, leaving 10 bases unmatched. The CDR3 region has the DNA TGTGCCAGCAGCTTAAGTCCCGGACTAGCGGGGGGAAAGTCCTACGAGCAGTACTTC. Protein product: CASSLSPGLAGGKSYEQYF. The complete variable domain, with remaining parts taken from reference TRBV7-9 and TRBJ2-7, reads DTGVSQNPRHKITKRGQNVTFRCDPISEHNRLYWYRQTLGQGPEFLTYFQNEAQLEKSRLLSDRFSAERPKGSFSTLEIQRTEQGDSAMYLCASSLSPGLAGGKSYEQYFGPGTRLTVT.

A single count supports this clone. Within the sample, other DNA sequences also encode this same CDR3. CDR3 residues: CASSFSGSEQYF. The DNA of the CDR3 is TGCGCCAGCAGCTTTTCGGGGTCCGAGCAGTACTTC. The chain links TRBV5-1 to TRBJ2-7, with a weak D call TRBD2 (5 bases). V lost 2 bases and J lost 6, with 9 bases in between. There are 12 residues in the CDR3. Germline V CDR1 and CDR2: SGHRS, YFSETQ.

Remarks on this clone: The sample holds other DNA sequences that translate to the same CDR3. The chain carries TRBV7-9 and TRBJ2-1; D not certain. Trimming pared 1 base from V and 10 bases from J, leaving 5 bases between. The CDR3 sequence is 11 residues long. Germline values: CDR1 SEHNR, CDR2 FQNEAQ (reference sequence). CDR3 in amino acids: CASSLGPEQFF. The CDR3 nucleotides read TGTGCCAGCAGCTTAGGACCCGAGCAGTTCTTC.

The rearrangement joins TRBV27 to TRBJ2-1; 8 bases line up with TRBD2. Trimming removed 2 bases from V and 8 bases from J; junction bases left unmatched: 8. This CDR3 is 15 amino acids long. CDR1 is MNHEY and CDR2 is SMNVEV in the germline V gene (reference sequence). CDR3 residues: CASSLGTRGRDEQFF. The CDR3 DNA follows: TGTGCCAGCAGTTTAGGGACTAGGGGGAGGGATGAGCAGTTCTTC.

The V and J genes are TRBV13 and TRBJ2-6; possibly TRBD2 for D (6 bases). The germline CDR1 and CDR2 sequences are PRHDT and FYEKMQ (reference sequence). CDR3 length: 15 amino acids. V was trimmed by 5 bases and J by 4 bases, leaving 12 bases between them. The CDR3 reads CASSEEGSGANVLTF. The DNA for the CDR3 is TGTGCCAGCAGCGAGGAGGGGTCCGGGGCCAACGTCCTGACTTTC.

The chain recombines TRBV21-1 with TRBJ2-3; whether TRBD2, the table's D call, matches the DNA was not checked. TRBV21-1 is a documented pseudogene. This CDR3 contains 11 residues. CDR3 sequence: CEWRSTDTQYF. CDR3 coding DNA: TGTGAATGGCGGAGCACAGATACGCAGTATTTT.

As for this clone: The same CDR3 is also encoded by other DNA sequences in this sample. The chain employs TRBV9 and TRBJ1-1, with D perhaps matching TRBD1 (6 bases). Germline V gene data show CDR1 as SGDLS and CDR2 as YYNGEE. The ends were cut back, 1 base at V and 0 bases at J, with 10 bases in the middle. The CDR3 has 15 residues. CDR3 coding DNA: TGTGCCAGCAGCGTAACAGGGTCCATGAACACTGAAGCTTTCTTT. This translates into CASSVTGSMNTEAFF.